A single T cell receptor beta chain is shown here with its context. Its antigen is not identified. The data derive from a study of shared clonotypes between healthy human individuals. Findings and limits, study-wide: Deeper or shallower sequencing was expected to change how clonotypes are shared among donors.

The CDR3 is 19 residues long. Trimming cost V 4 bases and J 2 bases; bases outside gene matches: 8. CDR1 MDHEN and CDR2 SYDVKM come from the germline V gene. A split of CD4+ cells into CD45RA+ naive and CD45RA-negative memory subsets was performed. Clones were sequenced by immunoSEQ multiplex PCR, and TCRdb holds only the in-frame ones, with some missing. Of about 530,000 clones listed, 96% were seen once; the top ten hold about 0.064%. Sequencing was done on a sample of naive CD4+ T cells sorted from blood. Subset given: CD45RA+ positively selected. This receptor was identified in a woman under 40 in good health. The J gene is TRBJ2-1, the V gene TRBV28, with TRBD2 matching over 16 bases. CDR3 bases: TGTGCCAGCAGTTCCATCCCCGGGACTAGCGGGAGGGCCTACAATGAGCAGTTCTTC. Residues: CASSSIPGTSGRAYNEQFF.